These 16 T cell receptor beta chains were all obtained from the same sample, sequenced in a study of CD8+CD57+ T cells in acquired aplastic anemia. Study-level results: Reduced diversity was recorded for CD8+CD57+ cells relative to total CD4+ and CD8+ pools in patients.

These receptors' targets are unknown. Genomic DNA, serving as template, underwent TCR beta VDJ and CDR3 profiling. TCRdb recomputed calls from the reads with MiXCR, one row per CDR3 protein. Of almost 20,000 distinct CDR3 sequences in the sample, almost 40% were seen once. Patients selected for sequencing had displayed CD8+CD57+ cell expansion by flow cytometry. Sequenced sample: CD8+CD57+ T cells sorted from PBMCs. Subset in this sample: bead-enriched CD8+CD57+ effector memory T cells from SAA patients. Source of these receptors: a human donor with aplastic anemia.

The V gene is TRBV29-1, the J gene TRBJ2-3, with a weak D call TRBD2 (6 bases). CDR3 size: 15 residues. The ends were cut back, 4 bases at V and 0 bases at J, with 14 bases in the middle. Germline values: CDR1 SQVTM, CDR2 ANQGSEA. The CDR3 bases are TGCAGCGTTGCGGCGGGAACCACTAGCACAGATACGCAGTATTTT. The encoded protein is CSVAAGTTSTDTQYF.

The V gene is TRBV10-3, the J gene TRBJ2-7; 7 bases are shared with TRBD1. V trimming: 6 bases; J trimming: 3 bases; junction bases outside the gene matches: 5. The CDR3 totals 13 residues. Germline V gene sequence: CDR1 ENHRY, CDR2 SYGVKD. The CDR3 DNA sequence: TGTGCCATCAGCGGGACAGACTTCTACGAGCAGTACTTC. It yields the protein CAISGTDFYEQYF.

The chain uses TRBV10-1 and TRBJ2-1; D is uncertain. CDR1 and CDR2 from the germline V gene are WNHNN and SYGVQD (reference sequence). The V end was cut by 0 bases, the J end by 9 bases, with 9 bases between. The CDR3 extends over 13 amino acids. CDR3 coding DNA: TGCGCCAGCAGTGAGTCTGTAGTAGGTGAGCAGTTCTTC. This gives the protein CASSESVVGEQFF.

This chain links TRBV19 with TRBJ1-5, with D possibly being TRBD1 (5 bases). Germline CDR1 and CDR2: LNHDA and SQIVND (reference sequence). The ends were cut back, 1 base at V and 0 bases at J, with 13 bases in the middle. This CDR3 spans 17 amino acids. The CDR3 reads CASSIAAGLYSNQPQHF. The CDR3, as DNA: TGTGCCAGTAGTATAGCGGCAGGGCTATATAGCAATCAGCCCCAGCATTTT.

The V and J genes are TRBV10-3 and TRBJ1-4; D gene ambiguous. CDR1 is ENHRY and CDR2 is SYGVKD in the germline V gene. The CDR3 is 13 residues long. Trimming left V 0 bases short and J 7 bases short, with 6 bases between. CDR3 region: CAISESLGEKLFF. DNA of the CDR3: TGTGCCATCAGTGAGTCGCTGGGTGAAAAACTGTTTTTT.

Ten or more counts support this clonotype. CDR3 DNA sequence: TGTGCCAGCAGTGATTTGGGACTTAACACCGGGGAGCTGTTTTTT. Protein product: CASSDLGLNTGELFF. The rearrangement joins TRBV6-1 to TRBJ2-2, with D possibly TRBD2 on 6 matching bases. This CDR3 spans 15 amino acids. Germline lookup yields CDR1 MNHNS and CDR2 SASEGT. Trimming removed 3 bases from V and 2 bases from J, with 10 bases in between.

This clonotype appeared a few times. The chain employs TRBV29-1 and TRBJ1-2, with D perhaps matching TRBD1 (5 bases). Trimming pared 7 bases from V and 5 bases from J, leaving 17 bases between. This CDR3 is 13 amino acids long. CDR1 is SQVTM and CDR2 is ANQGSEA in the germline V gene. CDR3 loop: CSATPGTRYGYTF. The DNA of the CDR3 is TGCAGCGCTACTCCCGGGACGCGATATGGCTACACCTTC. Complete variable domain (other parts from reference TRBV29-1 and TRBJ1-2): SAVISQKPSRDICQRGTSLTIQCQVDSQVTMMFWYRQQPGQSLTLIATANQGSEATYESGFVIDKFPISRPNLTFSTLTVSNMSPEDSSIYLCSATPGTRYGYTFGSGTRLTVV.

The V and J genes are TRBV25-1 and TRBJ2-7; 10 nucleotides align to TRBD1. Germline CDR1 and CDR2: MGHDK and SYGVNS. The length of the CDR3 is 15 residues. J lost 3 bases, V lost 7 bases, and 9 bases had no gene match. CDR3 sequence (DNA): TGTGCCAGCACCTCAGGACAGGGGGGGGGCTACGAGCAGTACTTC. This gives the protein CASTSGQGGGYEQYF.

This clonotype was counted once. No conserved phenylalanine or tryptophan ends this CDR3, so it is likely a read error. The chain employs TRBV5-1 and TRBJ2-7; D possibly matches TRBD1 or TRBD2 (5 bases each). Deletions cut 0 bases from V and 3 bases from J, with 10 bases between. The germline gives CDR1 SGHRS, CDR2 YFSETQ. There are 14 residues in the CDR3. The CDR3 DNA follows: TGCGCCAGCAGCTTGGAGGCAGGGAGCTACGAGCAGTACATC. Amino acid sequence: CASSLEAGSYEQYI.

The rearrangement joins TRBV5-1 to TRBJ1-6, with 10 bases that match TRBD1. CDR3 length equals 16 residues. Germline loops: CDR1 SGHRS, CDR2 YFSETQ. J gave up 8 bases and V 5 bases, and 10 bases lay outside the gene matches. The CDR3 nucleotides are TGCGCCAGCAGTTTGTTCTCGGACAGGGGGGATTCACCCCTCCACTTT. Translated: CASSLFSDRGDSPLHF.

This clonotype was seen more than once but under ten times. This chain links TRBV5-4 with TRBJ1-6; 7 bases match TRBD1. Germline loops: CDR1 SGHNT, CDR2 YYREEE (reference sequence). V shed 4 bases and J 7 bases; nucleotides not matched to a gene: 11. The CDR3 consists of 16 residues. The CDR3 DNA follows: TGTGCCAGCAGCCGACAGGGTTTAAGGTCGAATTCACCCCTCCACTTT. Translating gives CASSRQGLRSNSPLHF.

The chain has TRBV20-1 and TRBJ2-5; a possible D gene is TRBD2 (5 bases). CDR1 is DFQATT, CDR2 SNEGSKA, per germline (reference sequence). Between the trimmed V and J ends, which lost 5 bases and 5 bases, there was a span of 18 bases. The CDR3 sequence is 14 residues long. CDR3 DNA sequence: TGCAGTGCTGAGCGGTGGAATCTCGTGGAGACCCAGTACTTC. This codes for CSAERWNLVETQYF.

The genes are TRBV7-3 and TRBJ2-5; either TRBD1 or TRBD2 may fit D (7 bases each). This CDR3 has 16 amino acids. V lost 6 bases and J 2 bases, leaving 19 bases between the germline ends. Germline-derived CDR1 and CDR2 are SGHTA and FQGTGA. Written as DNA, the CDR3 is TGTGCCAGCAGTGCCCAGGGGGGGGGCGGGCAAGAGACCCAGTACTTC. As protein: CASSAQGGGGQETQYF.

The chain links TRBV5-1 to TRBJ2-7, with no clear D. CDR3 length: 14 residues. In germline, CDR1 is SGHRS, CDR2 YFSETQ. V was clipped by 0 bases and J by 0 bases, with 7 bases between them. CDR3 coding DNA: TGCGCCAGCAGCTTGGCCCGGAGCTCCTACGAGCAGTACTTC. As protein: CASSLARSSYEQYF.

The V call is TRBV4-1, the J call TRBJ2-7; D might be TRBD2 (6 bases). V was cut by 4 bases and J by 0 bases, with 10 bases left in between. The germline V gene has CDR1 MGHRA and CDR2 YSYEKL. The CDR3 spans 14 residues. The CDR3 DNA sequence: TGCGCCAGCAGCCGCGGGGATGGCTCCTACGAGCAGTACGTC. Its translation: CASSRGDGSYEQYV.

This clonotype was observed a handful of times. The chain has TRBV2 and TRBJ2-5; D may be TRBD1 (6 bases). V lost 6 bases, J lost 0 bases, and 11 bases lay in between. CDR1 and CDR2 (germline): SNHLY, FYNNEI. The CDR3 is made up of 14 amino acids. The CDR3 spells CASRPDRNQETQYF. The CDR3 DNA reads TGTGCCAGCAGGCCGGACAGAAACCAAGAGACCCAGTACTTC.